This T cell receptor beta chain emerged from a study of T cells in Graves' hyperthyroidism and ophthalmopathy. The study's findings and limits: Peripheral blood also featured most of the thyroid clonotypes expanded above 0.001. Stable hyperthyroidism was separated from ophthalmopathy by a model based on 13 V-J features.

This clonotype appeared a few times. Its matching antigen is unknown. From RNA transcripts, TCR beta CDR3 regions were amplified. The HTBI primer set served for first-round RT-PCR of the TCR CDR3. TCRdb recomputed calls from the multiplex PCR reads with MiXCR, one row per CDR3 protein. The sample includes 200,000 to 250,000 distinct CDR3 sequences, 15% to 20% of them seen just once. Germline V gene sequence: CDR1 SGHTA, CDR2 FQGTGA. The CDR3 covers 15 residues. V shed 5 bases, J shed 3 bases, and the junction held 7 bases outside the gene matches. Stable disease denoted Graves' hyperthyroidism without ophthalmopathy progression within 18 months.

This sequence was found in a man over 45 with Graves' hyperthyroidism. The sequenced sample consisted of blood. The genes are TRBV7-3 and TRBJ2-1; 7 bases are a match to TRBD2. The CDR3 DNA reads as TGTGCCAGCAGCACGGGCGGGAGTGGCTACAATGAGCAGTTCTTC. This sequence encodes CASSTGGSGYNEQFF.